These 24 T cell receptor beta chains share one sample of origin, sequenced in a study of shared clonotypes between healthy human individuals. Generated by immunoSEQ multiplex PCR, the TCRdb table keeps only in-frame clones and is missing some. Of 850,000 to 1,200,000 clones listed, roughly 80% were seen once; the top ten hold approximately 1.5%. The sample consisted of memory CD4+ T cells sorted from blood. The subset was: CD45RA-negative fraction. These receptors all stem from a man aged 18 to 29 in good health.

The V call is TRBV5-1, the J call TRBJ2-5, with 8 bases lining up with TRBD1. The length of the CDR3 is 15 residues. Germline V CDR1 and CDR2: SGHRS, YFSETQ. V was clipped by 1 base and J by 1 base; unmatched bases: 3. The CDR3 is CASSLSGTGQETQYF. CDR3 DNA sequence: TGCGCCAGCAGCTTGTCCGGGACAGGCCAAGAGACCCAGTACTTC.

CDR3 DNA: TGTGCCAGCAGCTTGGCCATGGATACCCAGTACTTC. It is translated as CASSLAMDTQYF. V is TRBV5-6 and J is TRBJ2-5, with unresolved D. There are 12 residues in the CDR3. Trimming took off 0 bases at V and 8 bases at J, with 8 bases between the two ends. Germline CDR1 reads SGHDT; CDR2 reads YYEEEE.

The chain uses TRBV2 and TRBJ2-2; the D gene is possibly TRBD2 (5 bases). CDR3 size: 13 residues. The V end was cut by 6 bases, the J end by 6 bases, with 11 bases between. Germline V gene data show CDR1 as SNHLY and CDR2 as FYNNEI. In nucleotides, the CDR3 is TGTGCCAGCAGCGCGTCGGACTCCGGGGAGCTGTTTTTT. Translating it yields CASSASDSGELFF.

This chain connects TRBV5-1 to TRBJ1-4; maybe TRBD1 (6 bases). Germline V gene lookup returns CDR1 SGHRS and CDR2 YFSETQ. This CDR3 region has 15 residues. V gave up 6 bases and J gave up 1 base, with 13 bases separating them. CDR3 DNA sequence: TGCGCCAGCATGGGGGGCCCTGGAACTAATGAAAAACTGTTTTTT. Translating gives CASMGGPGTNEKLFF.

The V gene is TRBV7-9, the J gene TRBJ2-7; D is unresolved. V lost 3 bases, J lost 1 base, and 10 bases lay in between. The CDR3 covers 14 residues. CDR1 is SEHNR and CDR2 is FQNEAQ in the germline V gene (reference sequence). Here the CDR3 DNA reads TGTGCCAGCAGCTTGTCGGAGAGTTCCTACGAGCAGTACTTC. Amino acid sequence: CASSLSESSYEQYF.

The chain is built from TRBV30 and TRBJ2-1; D is unclear. The V end lost 3 bases, the J end lost 5 bases, and 11 bases lay between the germline ends. The CDR3 has 13 amino acids. The germline CDR1 and CDR2 sequences are GTSNPN and SVGIG (reference sequence). CDR3 amino acids: CAWSRDSNNEQFF. The CDR3 DNA sequence: TGTGCCTGGAGCCGTGACTCGAACAATGAGCAGTTCTTC.

This chain uses TRBV7-8 with TRBJ2-7; 9 nucleotides agree with TRBD1. The CDR3 runs to 15 residues. Germline V gene data show CDR1 as SGHVS and CDR2 as FQNEAQ. The J segment lost 2 bases and the V segment lost 5 bases, leaving 7 bases of the junction unmatched. DNA of the CDR3: TGTGCCAGCAGCCGTCAACAGGGGGCGCCCTACGAGCAGTACTTC. Protein sequence: CASSRQQGAPYEQYF.

The sample holds a few counts of this clone. This sample also contains other DNA sequences that code for the same CDR3. The chain combines TRBV2 with TRBJ2-1; 8 positions agree with TRBD2. The J segment lost 5 bases and the V segment lost 2 bases, leaving 5 bases of the junction unmatched. The CDR3 loop spans 15 amino acids. Germline CDR1 SNHLY, CDR2 FYNNEI. Here the CDR3 reads CASSESGGGNNEQFF. The CDR3 region has the DNA TGTGCCAGCAGTGAAAGCGGGGGAGGCAACAATGAGCAGTTCTTC. Drawing the rest from reference TRBV2 and TRBJ2-1, the complete variable domain is EPEVTQTPSHQVTQMGQEVILRCVPISNHLYFYWYRQILGQKVEFLVSFYNNEISEKSEIFDDQFSVERPDGSNFTLKIRSTKLEDSAMYFCASSESGGGNNEQFFGPGTRLTVL.

This clone turned up a few times. The V and J genes are TRBV18 and TRBJ2-2; 8 bases agree with TRBD1. Germline CDR1 reads KGHSH; CDR2 reads LQKENI. The CDR3 length is 18 residues. V dropped 3 bases and J dropped 1; count of bases not matched to a gene: 10. CDR3 nucleotides: TGTGCCAGCTCACCGGACAGGGCTAGGGCCGTGAACACCGGGGAGCTGTTTTTT. Its translation: CASSPDRARAVNTGELFF.

As for this clone: This specimen includes other DNA sequences encoding the same CDR3. The rearrangement uses TRBV5-1 and TRBJ2-5; 8 bases are a match to TRBD1. V shed 4 bases, J shed 5 bases, and the junction held 4 bases outside the gene matches. The germline V gene has CDR1 SGHRS and CDR2 YFSETQ. This CDR3 region has 13 residues. Here the CDR3 reads CASSPDRVETQYF. The CDR3 DNA sequence: TGCGCCAGCAGCCCGGACAGGGTTGAGACCCAGTACTTC.

V and J are TRBV5-1 and TRBJ2-2, with 7 bases fitting TRBD1. Germline-derived CDR1 and CDR2 are SGHRS and YFSETQ. CDR3 length equals 15 residues. With V trimmed by 4 bases and J by 7 bases, 10 bases remained unmatched. The CDR3 spells CASSPSDRVLGELFF. The CDR3 nucleotides read TGCGCCAGCAGCCCCTCAGACAGGGTCCTCGGGGAGCTGTTTTTT.

The V gene is TRBV5-1, the J gene TRBJ1-3; TRBD1 is a possible D gene (5 bases). The CDR3 totals 15 residues. The germline gives CDR1 SGHRS, CDR2 YFSETQ. V was trimmed by 0 bases and J by 2 bases, leaving 9 bases between them. As DNA, the CDR3 is TGCGCCAGCAGCTTGGATGGGGGGGCTGGAAACACCATATATTTT. This codes for CASSLDGGAGNTIYF.

The chain couples TRBV2 to TRBJ1-5, with 9 nucleotides matching TRBD1. The junction had 7 bases not matched to a gene; V was cut back by 0 bases and J by 7 bases. This CDR3 has 16 residues. Germline lookup yields CDR1 SNHLY and CDR2 FYNNEI. Written as DNA, the CDR3 is TGTGCCAGCAGTGAAGCGGGGACAGGGTTTCGGCAGCCCCAGCATTTT. Translating it yields CASSEAGTGFRQPQHF.

This clone has just a few counts. The chain links TRBV10-1 to TRBJ2-5, with 9 bases fitting TRBD1. V gave up 6 bases and J gave up 2 bases; unmatched junction bases: 7. The CDR3 is 15 amino acids. Germline CDR1 reads WNHNN; CDR2 reads SYGVQD (reference sequence). CDR3 amino acids: CASSPGQGVQETQYF. CDR3 coding DNA: TGCGCCAGCAGCCCGGGACAGGGTGTGCAAGAGACCCAGTACTTC.

This clone was found once. V and J are TRBV6-1 and TRBJ1-5, with D unclear. V was cut by 4 bases and J by 5 bases, with 9 bases left in between. The germline V gene has CDR1 MNHNS and CDR2 SASEGT. This CDR3 region has 13 residues. The CDR3: CASSAYSDQPQHF. The CDR3 bases are TGTGCCAGCAGTGCCTACAGCGATCAGCCCCAGCATTTT.

The chain uses TRBV19 and TRBJ1-2; no reliable D call. The V end was cut by 5 bases, the J end by 1 base, with 5 bases between. Germline V gene sequence: CDR1 LNHDA, CDR2 SQIVND (reference sequence). The length of the CDR3 is 12 residues. CDR3 sequence: CASSANNYGYTF. The CDR3, as DNA: TGTGCCAGTAGTGCAAATAACTATGGCTACACCTTC.

This clone was detected only once. The gene calls are TRBV30 and TRBJ2-5, with 9 bases matching TRBD1. This CDR3 has 15 amino acids. CDR1 is GTSNPN, CDR2 SVGIG, per germline (reference sequence). The V and J ends lost 2 bases and 1 base, in that order; junction bases with no gene match: 5. The CDR3 DNA follows: TGTGCCTGGAGTAAGGACAGGGGAGGCCAAGAGACCCAGTACTTC. It translates to CAWSKDRGGQETQYF.

The chain recombines TRBV19 with TRBJ2-4; tentative D call: TRBD2 (5 bases). This CDR3 region has 13 residues. V was trimmed by 7 bases and J by 3 bases, leaving 10 bases between them. The germline V gene encodes CDR1 LNHDA and CDR2 SQIVND (reference sequence). CDR3 in amino acids: CASNSRGKNIQYF. In DNA form, the CDR3 reads TGTGCCAGTAACTCCCGGGGCAAAAACATTCAGTACTTC.

The chain links TRBV6-6 to TRBJ2-5; TRBD2 matches 7 bases. Germline values: CDR1 MNHNY, CDR2 SVGAGI (reference sequence). CDR3 length: 16 amino acids. Trimming cost V 6 bases and J 3 bases; bases outside gene matches: 13. CDR3 sequence: CASSPGRGSLEETQYF. CDR3 sequence (DNA): TGTGCCAGCAGCCCAGGCCGCGGGAGCTTAGAAGAGACCCAGTACTTC.

This clone came up a few times. The chain uses TRBV6-5 and TRBJ1-6; 7 bases agree with TRBD1. With 7 bases clipped from V and 8 bases from J, the junction kept 11 bases outside the gene matches. The length of the CDR3 is 15 residues. In germline, CDR1 is MNHEY, CDR2 SVGAGI. CDR3 sequence: CASTGGTGVDSPLHF. In DNA form, the CDR3 reads TGTGCCAGCACCGGCGGTACAGGGGTGGATTCACCCCTCCACTTT.

The rearrangement links TRBV29-1 to TRBJ2-7, with a weak D call TRBD2 (5 bases). The CDR3 extends over 13 amino acids. CDR1 and CDR2 (germline): SQVTM, ANQGSEA. V was cut by 6 bases and J by 2 bases, with 14 bases left in between. CDR3: CSVMASPTYEQYF. CDR3 DNA sequence: TGCAGCGTGATGGCTAGCCCTACCTACGAGCAGTACTTC.

The rearrangement links TRBV28 to TRBJ1-1; tentative D call: TRBD1 (6 bases). Germline V gene data show CDR1 as MDHEN and CDR2 as SYDVKM. The CDR3 sequence is 16 residues long. V was trimmed by 4 bases and J by 5 bases, leaving 20 bases between them. CDR3 protein: CASSYFRGGQETEAFF. The CDR3 nucleotides are TGTGCCAGCAGTTACTTTAGAGGGGGGCAGGAGACTGAAGCTTTCTTT.

The CDR3 loop is CASSQDLRRDFGYGYTF. The CDR3 DNA is TGCGCCAGCAGCCAAGATCTGAGGAGGGATTTCGGGTATGGCTACACCTTC. This chain links TRBV4-1 with TRBJ1-2; D remains unclear. The V gene's germline CDR1 is MGHRA and CDR2 YSYEKL. The V end lost 0 bases, the J end lost 5 bases, and 19 bases lay between the germline ends. The CDR3 sequence is 17 residues long.

This chain links TRBV7-2 with TRBJ2-1; 9 bases agree with TRBD2. V was clipped by 1 base and J by 12 bases; unmatched bases: 10. The CDR3 sequence is 15 residues long. The germline CDR1 and CDR2 sequences are SGHTA and FQGNSA. CDR3 protein: CASSLGREGRFGQFF. CDR3 nucleotide sequence: TGTGCCAGCAGCTTAGGGCGGGAGGGCCGTTTTGGGCAGTTCTTC.